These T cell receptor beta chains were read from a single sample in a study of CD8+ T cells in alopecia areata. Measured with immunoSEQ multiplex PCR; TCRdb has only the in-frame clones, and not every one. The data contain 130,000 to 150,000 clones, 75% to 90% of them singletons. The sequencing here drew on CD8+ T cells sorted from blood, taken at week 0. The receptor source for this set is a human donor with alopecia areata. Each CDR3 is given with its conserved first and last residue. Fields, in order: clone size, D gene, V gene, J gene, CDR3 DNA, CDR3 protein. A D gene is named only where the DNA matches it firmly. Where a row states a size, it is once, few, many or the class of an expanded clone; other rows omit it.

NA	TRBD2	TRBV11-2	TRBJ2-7	TGTGCCAGCAGCCCAAGAGGACTAGCGGGGGAAGAACAGTACTTC	CASSPRGLAGEEQYF
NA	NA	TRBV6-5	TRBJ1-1	TGTGCCAGCAGTTACTCGAATGCAGGGGAGGTCACTGAAGCTTTCTTT	CASSYSNAGEVTEAFF
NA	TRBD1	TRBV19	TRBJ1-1	TGTGCCAGTAGTGCAGGACAGGGGAACACTGAAGCTTTCTTT	CASSAGQGNTEAFF
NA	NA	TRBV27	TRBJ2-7	TGTGCCAGCAGTTCCCACTACGAGCAGTACTTC	CASSSHYEQYF
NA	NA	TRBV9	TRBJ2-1	TGTGCCAGCAGCGTAGGGGGACCGCCTGTGGATGAGCAGTTCTTC	CASSVGGPPVDEQFF
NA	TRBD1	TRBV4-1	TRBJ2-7	TGTGCCAGCAGCCCCCGGGACAGGGGAGTGGGGGAGCAGTACTTC	CASSPRDRGVGEQYF
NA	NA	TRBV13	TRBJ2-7	TGTGCCAGCAAAGGAGGATACGAGCAGTACTTC	CASKGGYEQYF
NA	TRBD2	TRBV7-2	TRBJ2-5	TGTGCCAGCAGCTCCTCCCCTGGTAGCGGGTCCGGGGAGACCCAGTACTTC	CASSSSPGSGSGETQYF
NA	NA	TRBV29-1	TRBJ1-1	TGCAGCGTTGAAGATCAGTTGGGGGGGACCACCGAAGCTTTCTTT	CSVEDQLGGTTEAFF
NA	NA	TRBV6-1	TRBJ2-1	TGTGCCAGCAGTGAGGCGGGGAGCCACAATGAGCAGTTCTTC	CASSEAGSHNEQFF
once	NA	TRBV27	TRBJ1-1	TGTGCCAGCAGCTATACCTCTTCGGGCGCTGAAGCTTTCTTT	CASSYTSSGAEAFF
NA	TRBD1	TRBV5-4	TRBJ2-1	TGTGCCAGCAGCTTTTTGACAGGGGGGATCTACAATGAGCAGTTCTTC	CASSFLTGGIYNEQFF
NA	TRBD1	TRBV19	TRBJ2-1	TGTGCCAATCCCCGGGACAGTTACAATGAGCAGTTCTTC	CANPRDSYNEQFF
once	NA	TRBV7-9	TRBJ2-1	TGTGCCAGCAGTCTCGGGGCGGGTGATGAGCAGTTCTTC	CASSLGAGDEQFF
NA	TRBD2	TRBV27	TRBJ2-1	TGTGCCAGCAGTTTAGAAGGGACTAGCGGGAATTGGGTCAATGAGCAGTTCTTC	CASSLEGTSGNWVNEQFF
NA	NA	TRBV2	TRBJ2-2	TGTGCCAGCTCGGGGGATCTAGGGAAGAACACCGGGGAGCTGTTTTTT	CASSGDLGKNTGELFF
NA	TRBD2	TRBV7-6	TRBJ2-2	TGTGCCAGCAGCTTCCCGGGACTAGCCAACACCGGGGAGCTGTTTTTT	CASSFPGLANTGELFF
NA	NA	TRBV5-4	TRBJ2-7	TGTGCCAGCAGCTTGGCCACCGAGCAGTACTTC	CASSLATEQYF
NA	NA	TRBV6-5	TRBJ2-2	TGTGCCAGCAGTTACGGCATGAACACCGGGGAGCTGTTTTTT	CASSYGMNTGELFF
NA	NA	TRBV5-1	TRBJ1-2	TGCGCCAGCAGTTACTACGGAGATGATGGCTACACCTTC	CASSYYGDDGYTF
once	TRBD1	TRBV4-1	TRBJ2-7	TGCGCCAGCAGCCGAGGACAGGGCTCCTACGAGCAGTACTTC	CASSRGQGSYEQYF
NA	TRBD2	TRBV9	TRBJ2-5	TGTGCCAGCAGCGCTAGCGGAGGGCAAGAGACCCAGTACTTC	CASSASGGQETQYF
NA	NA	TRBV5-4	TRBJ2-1	TGTGCCAGCAGCTTTGGGCCTAATGAGCAGTTCTTC	CASSFGPNEQFF
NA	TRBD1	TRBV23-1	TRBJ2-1	TGCGCCAGCAGTCAAGATTCGGGGACAGTGCTCAATGAGCAGTTCTTC	CASSQDSGTVLNEQFF
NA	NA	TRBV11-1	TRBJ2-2	TGTGCCAGCAGCTGGGCCGGGGAGCTGTTTTTT	CASSWAGELFF
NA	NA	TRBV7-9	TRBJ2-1	TGTGCCAGCAGCTTATCCACCTACAATGAGCAGTTCTTC	CASSLSTYNEQFF
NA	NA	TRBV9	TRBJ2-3	TGTGCCAGCAGAAGGCTGGACAGCGACTACACAGATACGCAGTATTTT	CASRRLDSDYTDTQYF
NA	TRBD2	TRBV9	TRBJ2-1	TGTGCCAGCAGCGTAGGGAGCGGGGTGAGCTCCTACAATGAGCAGTTCTTC	CASSVGSGVSSYNEQFF
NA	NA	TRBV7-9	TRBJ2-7	TGTGCCAGCAGCCAGACTTTGCGGGGAAACTACGAGCAGTACTTC	CASSQTLRGNYEQYF
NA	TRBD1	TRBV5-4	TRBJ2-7	TGTGCCAGCAGCTCGGTGACAGGGAACGAGCAGTACTTC	CASSSVTGNEQYF
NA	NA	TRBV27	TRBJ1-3	TGTGCCAGCAGTTTATCGGCGGGGAGTGGAAACACCATATATTTT	CASSLSAGSGNTIYF
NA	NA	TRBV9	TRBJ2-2	TGTGCCAGCAGCCCCCCCAACACCGGGGAGCTGTTTTTT	CASSPPNTGELFF
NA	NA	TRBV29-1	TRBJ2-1	TGCAGCGTCGAACTCAATGAGCAGTTCTTC	CSVELNEQFF
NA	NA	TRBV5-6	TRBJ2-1	TGTGCCAGCAGCTTGTCAGGGGAATATTTTGGCGATGAGCAGTTCTTC	CASSLSGEYFGDEQFF
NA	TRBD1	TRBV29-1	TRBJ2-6	TGCAGCGTTCGACAGGGGCACCCCTCTGGGGCCAACGTCCTGACTTTC	CSVRQGHPSGANVLTF
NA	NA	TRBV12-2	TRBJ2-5	TGTGCAAGTCGCTTAGACGGGCTAGCGGGAGTCCACCGGGAGACCCAGTACTTC	CASRLDGLAGVHRETQYF
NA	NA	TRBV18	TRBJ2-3	TGTGCCAGCTCACCAACCGGGACACTAGCCCCTAGCACAGATACGCAGTATTTT	CASSPTGTLAPSTDTQYF
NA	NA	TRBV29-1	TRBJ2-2	TGCAGCGTTCTTCAGATCGGGGAGCTGTTTTTT	CSVLQIGELFF
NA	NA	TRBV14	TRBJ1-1	TGTGCCAGCAGCCAAGACCGGTATTTGAACACTGAAGCTTTCTTT	CASSQDRYLNTEAFF
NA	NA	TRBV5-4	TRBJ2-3	TGTGCCAGCAGCTTGGTTTCGTTGGGCACAGATACGCAGTATTTT	CASSLVSLGTDTQYF
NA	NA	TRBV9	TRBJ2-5	TGTGCCAGCAGCCCCCCGACTGGGGCGGGGGAGACCCAGTACTTC	CASSPPTGAGETQYF
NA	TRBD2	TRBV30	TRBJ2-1	TGTGCCTGGAGTGCAGTAGCGGGGTACAATGAGCAGTTCTTC	CAWSAVAGYNEQFF
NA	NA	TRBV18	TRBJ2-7	TGTGCCAGCTCCCCACAGCGGTACCTCTCCTCTCCCTACGAGCAGTACTTC	CASSPQRYLSSPYEQYF
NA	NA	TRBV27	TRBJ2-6	TGTGCCAGCAGTTTATCGCTCCCCCCGTCCGGGGCCAACGTCCTGACTTTC	CASSLSLPPSGANVLTF
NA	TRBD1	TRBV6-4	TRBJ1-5	TGTGCCAGCACTGGGGACAGGGGCTTTCAGCCCCAGCATTTT	CASTGDRGFQPQHF
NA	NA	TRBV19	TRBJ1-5	TGTGCCAGTACCATGGGCGGGGATTATCAGCCCCAGCATTTT	CASTMGGDYQPQHF
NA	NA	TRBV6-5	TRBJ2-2	TGTGCCAGCAGTTTATGGGGCACCGGGGAGCTGTTTTTT	CASSLWGTGELFF
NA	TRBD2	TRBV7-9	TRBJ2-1	TGTGCCAGCAGCTTGGTATTAGCGGGAGCTGATGAGCAGTTCTTC	CASSLVLAGADEQFF
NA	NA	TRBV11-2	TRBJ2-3	TGTGCCAGCAGCTTTACGATGGGTACTAGCACAGATACGCAGTATTTT	CASSFTMGTSTDTQYF
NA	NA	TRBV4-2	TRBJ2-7	TGTGCCAGCAGCCAAGCTCAGGGGCACGAGCAGTACTTC	CASSQAQGHEQYF
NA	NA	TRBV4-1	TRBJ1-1	TGCGCCAGCAGCCCCCAGCGGGTCCTCATGAACACTGAAGCTTTCTTT	CASSPQRVLMNTEAFF
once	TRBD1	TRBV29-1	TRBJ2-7	TGCAGCGTTTCCGACGGAAGGGGACAGGGGGACTACGAGCAGTACTTC	CSVSDGRGQGDYEQYF